This T cell receptor beta chain was identified in a study of glioma-infiltrating T cells after dendritic cell vaccination. Study in general: Dendritic cells derived from monocytes and pulsed with autologous tumor lysate formed the vaccine.

The CDR3 has 15 residues. The V gene's germline CDR1 is SGHDT and CDR2 YYEEEE. Trimming cost V 5 bases and J 6 bases; bases outside gene matches: 7. Libraries were prepared by immunoSEQ multiplex PCR; TCRdb keeps only in-frame clonotypes and omits some of them. The sample lists more than 85,000 clones, approximately 87% occurring once. The V gene is TRBV5-6, the J gene TRBJ2-2; 10 positions match TRBD1. This specimen was blood, taken before dendritic cell vaccination. This receptor was identified in a human donor with glioblastoma. In nucleotides, the CDR3 is TGTGCCAGCAGTATGACGACAGGGGGCGCCGGGGAGCTGTTTTTT. It codes for CASSMTTGGAGELFF.